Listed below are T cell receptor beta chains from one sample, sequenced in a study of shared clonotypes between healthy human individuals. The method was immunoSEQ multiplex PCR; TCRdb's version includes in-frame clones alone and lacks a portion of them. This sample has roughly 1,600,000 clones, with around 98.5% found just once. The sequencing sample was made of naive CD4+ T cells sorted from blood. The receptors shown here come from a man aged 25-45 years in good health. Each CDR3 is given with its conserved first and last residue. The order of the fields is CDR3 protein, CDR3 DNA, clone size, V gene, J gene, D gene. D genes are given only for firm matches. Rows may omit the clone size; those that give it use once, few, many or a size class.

CDR3 protein: CASNPDRTGNGYTF
CDR3 DNA: TGTGCCAGTAACCCGGATAGGACAGGGAATGGCTACACCTTC
clone size: .
V gene: TRBV19
J gene: TRBJ1-2
D gene: TRBD1

CDR3 protein: CASSLREGTYEQYF
CDR3 DNA: TGTGCCAGCAGCCTTCGAGAGGGAACGTACGAGCAGTACTTC
clone size: .
V gene: TRBV21-1
J gene: TRBJ2-7
D gene: .

CDR3 protein: CASSLGQPSRAFF
CDR3 DNA: TGCGCCAGCAGCTTGGGACAGCCCAGTAGAGCTTTCTTT
clone size: .
V gene: TRBV5-1
J gene: TRBJ1-1
D gene: .

CDR3 protein: CASSFGDRAGEAFF
CDR3 DNA: TGTGCCAGCAGTTTCGGAGACAGGGCGGGTGAAGCTTTCTTT
clone size: .
V gene: TRBV28
J gene: TRBJ1-1
D gene: TRBD1

CDR3 protein: CASSPRTDEKLFF
CDR3 DNA: TGTGCCAGCAGCCCCCGGACAGATGAAAAACTGTTTTTT
clone size: .
V gene: TRBV7-6
J gene: TRBJ1-4
D gene: .

CDR3 protein: CASSLQGPLYEQYF
CDR3 DNA: TGTGCCAGCAGCTTACAGGGTCCTCTCTACGAGCAGTACTTC
clone size: .
V gene: TRBV5-6
J gene: TRBJ2-7
D gene: .

CDR3 protein: CASSPLVGTGELFF
CDR3 DNA: TGTGCCAGCAGCCCCCTTGTGGGCACCGGGGAGCTGTTTTTT
clone size: .
V gene: TRBV5-5
J gene: TRBJ2-2
D gene: .

CDR3 protein: CSIRQGASGANVLTF
CDR3 DNA: TGCAGCATCCGACAGGGAGCCTCTGGGGCCAACGTCCTGACTTTC
clone size: once
V gene: TRBV29-1
J gene: TRBJ2-6
D gene: TRBD1

CDR3 protein: CASSVRQGASSGANVLTF
CDR3 DNA: TGTGCCAGCAGTGTAAGACAGGGGGCGAGCTCTGGGGCCAACGTCCTGACTTTC
clone size: .
V gene: TRBV6-1
J gene: TRBJ2-6
D gene: TRBD1

CDR3 protein: CASSQRGSSTIYF
CDR3 DNA: TGCGCCAGCAGCCAAAGGGGGTCGAGCACCATATATTTT
clone size: .
V gene: TRBV4-3
J gene: TRBJ1-3
D gene: .

CDR3 protein: CASSELGQGANYGYTF
CDR3 DNA: TGTGCCAGCAGTGAACTTGGGCAGGGAGCTAACTATGGCTACACCTTC
clone size: .
V gene: TRBV25-1
J gene: TRBJ1-2
D gene: .

CDR3 protein: CAWSVPDSGYEQFF
CDR3 DNA: TGTGCCTGGAGTGTACCTGATAGCGGCTATGAGCAGTTCTTC
clone size: .
V gene: TRBV30
J gene: TRBJ2-1
D gene: .

CDR3 protein: CASSARTSGSYEQYF
CDR3 DNA: TGTGCCAGCAGCGCTCGGACTAGCGGGAGCTACGAGCAGTACTTC
clone size: .
V gene: TRBV9
J gene: TRBJ2-7
D gene: TRBD2

CDR3 protein: CATSSRLAGVSYEQYF
CDR3 DNA: TGTGCCACCAGCAGCCGCTTAGCGGGAGTATCCTACGAGCAGTACTTC
clone size: .
V gene: TRBV15
J gene: TRBJ2-7
D gene: TRBD2

CDR3 protein: CASSHNFGLGMGNEQFF
CDR3 DNA: TGTGCCAGCAGCCATAACTTCGGGCTGGGGATGGGGAATGAGCAGTTCTTC
clone size: once
V gene: TRBV11-2
J gene: TRBJ2-1
D gene: .